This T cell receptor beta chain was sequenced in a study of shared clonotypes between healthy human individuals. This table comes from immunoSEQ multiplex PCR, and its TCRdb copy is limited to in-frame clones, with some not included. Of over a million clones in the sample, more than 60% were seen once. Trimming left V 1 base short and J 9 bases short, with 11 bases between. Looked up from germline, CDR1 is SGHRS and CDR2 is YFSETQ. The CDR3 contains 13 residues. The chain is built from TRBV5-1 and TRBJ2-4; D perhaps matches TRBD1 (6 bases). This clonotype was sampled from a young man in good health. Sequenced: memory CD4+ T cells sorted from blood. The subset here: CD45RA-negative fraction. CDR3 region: CASSLWQGTIQYF. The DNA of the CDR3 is TGCGCCAGCAGCTTGTGGCAGGGGACCATTCAGTACTTC. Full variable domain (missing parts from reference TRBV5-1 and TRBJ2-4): KAGVTQTPRYLIKTRGQQVTLSCSPISGHRSVSWYQQTPGQGLQFLFEYFSETQRNKGNFPGRFSGRQFSNSRSEMNVSTLELGDSALYLCASSLWQGTIQYFGAGTRLSVL.